This entry lists 14 T cell receptor beta chains sequenced from one sample in a study of shared clonotypes between healthy human individuals. The naive CD8 subset, CD45RO-negative cells positively selected for CCR7, excluded terminally differentiated effector memory CD45RA+ cells. The table came from immunoSEQ multiplex PCR; TCRdb's copy has only in-frame clones and leaves some out. The profile shows about 1,900,000 clones, about 95% of them singletons. The material sequenced was naive CD8+ T cells sorted from blood. Every receptor here comes from a man aged 18 to 29 in good health.

The V and J genes are TRBV4-1 and TRBJ2-1; 9 nucleotides match TRBD2. Germline V gives CDR1 MGHRA, CDR2 YSYEKL. V dropped 1 base and J dropped 3; count of bases not matched to a gene: 7. The CDR3 has 17 residues. CDR3 sequence: CASSQASSGGFYNEQFF. For the CDR3, the DNA is TGCGCCAGCAGCCAAGCCAGTAGCGGGGGTTTCTACAATGAGCAGTTCTTC.

The chain carries TRBV6-6 and TRBJ2-5; TRBD1 is a possible D gene (5 bases). Germline-derived CDR1 and CDR2 are MNHNY and SVGAGI (reference sequence). Trimming took 0 bases from V and 5 from J, leaving 10 bases between them. The CDR3 loop spans 14 amino acids. CDR3 in amino acids: CASSYSRQSETQYF. CDR3 sequence (DNA): TGTGCCAGCAGTTACTCTCGACAGAGTGAGACCCAGTACTTC.

This CDR3 reads CASSTRLAGDVEQYF. The CDR3 region has the DNA TGTGCCAGCAGCACCCGCCTAGCGGGAGACGTCGAGCAGTACTTC. V and J are TRBV13 and TRBJ2-7; TRBD2 aligns across 10 bases. Germline assignment: CDR1 PRHDT and CDR2 FYEKMQ (reference sequence). The V gene end was trimmed by 5 bases and the J gene end by 6 bases; junction bases not matched to a gene: 10. This CDR3 comprises 15 residues.

The chain couples TRBV29-1 to TRBJ2-7, with TRBD1 identical over 9 bases. With V trimmed by 5 bases and J by 5 bases, 13 bases remained unmatched. This CDR3 comprises 15 residues. CDR1 SQVTM and CDR2 ANQGSEA come from the germline V gene. The CDR3 DNA follows: TGCAGCGTTCAAATTTTTTGGACAGGGGATCACGAGCAGTACTTC. Residues: CSVQIFWTGDHEQYF.

V gene TRBV13 combines with J gene TRBJ2-3; 16 nucleotides align to TRBD2. V lost 5 bases, J lost 5 bases, and 19 bases stayed unmatched. This CDR3 has 21 residues. The V gene's germline CDR1 is PRHDT and CDR2 FYEKMQ (reference sequence). Written as DNA, the CDR3 is TGTGCCAGCAGCGACACTACCGGGACTAGCGGGGGGGAATGGGTTGGAGATACGCAGTATTTT. It codes for CASSDTTGTSGGEWVGDTQYF.

The genes are TRBV11-2 and TRBJ2-5, with D possibly being TRBD1 (5 bases). Germline loops: CDR1 SGHAT, CDR2 FQNNGV. The germline V and J ends were trimmed by 1 base and 1 base, with 10 bases remaining between them. CDR3 size: 15 residues. The CDR3 loop is CASSLVLGPQETQYF. In DNA, the CDR3 is TGTGCCAGCAGCTTAGTTTTGGGGCCCCAAGAGACCCAGTACTTC.

J is TRBJ1-1 and V is TRBV4-1; 9 bases align to TRBD1. V dropped 3 bases and J dropped 5; count of bases not matched to a gene: 4. The CDR3 spans 14 residues. Germline V gives CDR1 MGHRA, CDR2 YSYEKL. The CDR3 region is CASSHPGQGTEAFF. CDR3 nucleotides: TGCGCCAGCAGCCATCCTGGACAGGGGACTGAAGCTTTCTTT.

For this clone: The same CDR3 also results from other DNA sequences found in this sample. CDR3 coding DNA: TGTGCCAGCAGTTTAGTGGGAAACACTGAAGCTTTCTTT. Translated, it gives CASSLVGNTEAFF. The rearrangement joins TRBV27 to TRBJ1-1; D unresolved. The CDR3 is 13 amino acids. Trimming cost V 2 bases and J 2 bases, with 6 bases left between them. Germline values: CDR1 MNHEY, CDR2 SMNVEV (reference sequence).

The chain joins TRBV13 to TRBJ2-7; TRBD1 agrees at 9 bases. The V segment lost 5 bases and the J segment 4 bases; nucleotides outside the gene matches: 12. The germline gives CDR1 PRHDT, CDR2 FYEKMQ (reference sequence). The CDR3 has 16 residues. The CDR3 is CASSETTGQGLYEQYF. Here the CDR3 DNA reads TGTGCCAGCAGCGAGACAACGGGACAGGGCTTATACGAGCAGTACTTC.

The chain is built from TRBV11-3 and TRBJ1-1; D unclear. The CDR3 loop spans 16 amino acids. V gave up 0 bases and J gave up 2 bases, with 13 bases separating them. Germline V gives CDR1 SGHNT, CDR2 YENEEA. CDR3 in amino acids: CASSLDEKRINTEAFF. The CDR3 DNA sequence: TGTGCCAGCAGCTTAGATGAGAAACGGATCAACACTGAAGCTTTCTTT.

The rearrangement links TRBV6-5 to TRBJ2-7, with D perhaps TRBD2 (6 bases). Germline-derived CDR1 and CDR2 are MNHEY and SVGAGI. The CDR3 is made up of 14 amino acids. Trimming took 6 bases from V and 2 from J, leaving 14 bases between them. CDR3 in amino acids: CASSSGGEAYEQYF. The CDR3 nucleotides read TGTGCCAGCAGCTCGGGCGGGGAAGCCTACGAGCAGTACTTC.

This clone was seen just once. The V and J genes are TRBV2 and TRBJ2-7, with D tentatively TRBD2 (5 bases). The CDR3 is 13 residues long. The V gene's germline CDR1 is SNHLY and CDR2 FYNNEI. Trimming stripped 5 bases from V and 4 bases from J, with 12 bases between. In DNA form, the CDR3 reads TGTGCCAGCAGTACAGACGGGGATTACGAGCAGTACTTC. This encodes CASSTDGDYEQYF.

A word on this clone: Other DNA sequences in this specimen translate into the identical CDR3. This rearrangement joins TRBV27 to TRBJ2-7; D tentatively fits TRBD1 or TRBD2 (5 bases each). Trimming took 0 bases from V and 0 from J, leaving 12 bases between them. The CDR3 consists of 16 residues. The germline V gene has CDR1 MNHEY and CDR2 SMNVEV (reference sequence). The CDR3 DNA sequence: TGTGCCAGCAGTTTATCGAGAGGGACCCTCTCCTACGAGCAGTACTTC. Translating gives CASSLSRGTLSYEQYF.

J is TRBJ1-1 and V is TRBV4-1; the D is unclear. Trimming pared 1 base from V and 3 bases from J, leaving 12 bases between. This CDR3 has 15 amino acids. Germline CDR1 MGHRA, CDR2 YSYEKL. CDR3 loop: CASSQVDGTYTEAFF. The CDR3 DNA reads as TGCGCCAGCAGCCAAGTTGACGGCACTTACACTGAAGCTTTCTTT.